The rows below give T cell receptor beta chains drawn from one sample of a study of blood T cell repertoires in COVID-19. Generated by immunoSEQ multiplex PCR, the TCRdb table keeps only in-frame clones and is missing some. The data contain roughly 330,000 clones, roughly 90% of them singletons. Sample: peripheral blood. Every receptor here comes from a man aged 25 to 40 with COVID-19, enrolled during active disease. Both conserved end residues are part of each CDR3. D genes are given only for firm matches. Rows give clone size only sometimes, using once, few, many, or a class for an expanded clone.

d_call	v_call	j_call	clone_size	cdr3_aa	cdr3_nt
TRBD2	TRBV11-1	TRBJ2-5	.	CASSFSTGGSETQYF	TGTGCCAGCAGCTTTTCCACGGGGGGGTCAGAGACCCAGTACTTC
TRBD1	TRBV27	TRBJ2-7	.	CASSFLGQGTYEQYF	TGTGCCAGCAGTTTCCTAGGACAGGGAACCTACGAGCAGTACTTC
TRBD2	TRBV18	TRBJ2-1	.	CASSPPGLAGVNEQFF	TGTGCCAGCTCACCACCGGGACTAGCGGGAGTCAATGAGCAGTTCTTC
.	TRBV19	TRBJ1-1	.	CASSIGVRMGSTEAFF	TGTGCCAGTAGTATAGGGGTAAGGATGGGGAGCACTGAAGCTTTCTTT
.	TRBV4-1	TRBJ2-1	.	CASSHQTTEQFF	TGCGCCAGCAGCCACCAAACGACAGAGCAGTTCTTC
TRBD1	TRBV5-4	TRBJ1-2	.	CASSLIGRGHDYGYTF	TGTGCCAGCAGCTTGATCGGCAGGGGGCATGACTATGGCTACACCTTC
.	TRBV10-3	TRBJ2-5	.	CAISGGPGQTQYF	TGTGCCATCAGTGGAGGGCCTGGGCAGACCCAGTACTTC
.	TRBV10-2	TRBJ1-3	.	CASSESSDRPPGNTIYF	TGCGCCAGCAGTGAGTCCTCTGACAGGCCCCCCGGAAACACCATATATTTT
TRBD1	TRBV5-1	TRBJ2-3	.	CASSPPNPTGSHTDTQYF	TGCGCCAGCAGCCCCCCAAACCCGACAGGGTCCCACACAGATACGCAGTATTTT
.	TRBV28	TRBJ2-2	.	CAGSGKEAPNTGELFF	TGTGCCGGCTCGGGGAAGGAGGCCCCGAACACCGGGGAGCTGTTTTTT
.	TRBV30	TRBJ2-7	.	CAWRGGPREQYF	TGTGCCTGGAGGGGGGGGCCGCGCGAGCAGTACTTC
TRBD1	TRBV5-1	TRBJ2-1	.	CASSSDRGQGEQFF	TGCGCCAGCAGCTCGGACAGGGGGCAAGGTGAGCAGTTCTTC
.	TRBV10-3	TRBJ1-3	.	CAIPATTLPGNTIYF	TGTGCCATCCCCGCTACGACATTACCCGGAAACACCATATATTTT
.	TRBV29-1	TRBJ1-1	.	CSVVSGNTEAFF	TGCAGCGTTGTATCCGGGAACACTGAAGCTTTCTTT
.	TRBV2	TRBJ1-2	.	CASSVQHGYTF	TGTGCCAGCAGTGTACAGCATGGCTACACCTTC
.	TRBV13	TRBJ1-6	.	CASSLKPRGDSPLHF	TGTGCCAGCAGCTTAAAACCAAGGGGCGATTCACCCCTCCACTTT
.	TRBV11-1	TRBJ2-1	.	CASSPGGFSYNEQFF	TGTGCCAGCAGCCCCGGCGGCTTTTCCTACAATGAGCAGTTCTTC
TRBD1	TRBV27	TRBJ2-7	.	CASSQGTGFYEQYF	TGTGCCAGCAGCCAAGGGACAGGGTTCTACGAGCAGTACTTC
TRBD1	TRBV6-5	TRBJ1-1	.	CASRDRGLMNTEAFF	TGTGCCAGCAGGGACAGGGGGCTTATGAACACTGAAGCTTTCTTT
TRBD1	TRBV18	TRBJ2-7	few	CASSPLRQGTSYEQYF	TGTGCCAGCTCACCACTGAGACAGGGTACCTCCTACGAGCAGTACTTC
TRBD2	TRBV6-6	TRBJ2-1	.	CASRSGRVRNEQFF	TGTGCCAGCAGGAGCGGGAGGGTGCGTAATGAGCAGTTCTTC
.	TRBV6-5	TRBJ1-2	.	CASSLEGLNYGYTF	TGTGCCAGCAGTCTCGAGGGTTTAAACTATGGCTACACCTTC
TRBD1	TRBV19	TRBJ1-5	few	CASSIYTGTGNQPQHF	TGTGCCAGTAGTATTTACACCGGGACAGGGAATCAGCCCCAGCATTTT
.	TRBV25-1	TRBJ1-1	once	CASSPPGLIHPEAFF	TGTGCCAGCAGTCCCCCGGGACTAATACACCCTGAAGCTTTCTTT
.	TRBV18	TRBJ2-3	.	CASSPTWEADTQYF	TGTGCCAGCTCACCAACATGGGAGGCAGATACGCAGTATTTT
TRBD2	TRBV4-3	TRBJ2-7	.	CASSQAYDGGANEQYF	TGCGCCAGCAGCCAAGCGTACGACGGGGGGGCGAACGAGCAGTACTTC
TRBD1	TRBV2	TRBJ1-3	once	CASIQGVGNTIYF	TGTGCCAGCATACAGGGGGTAGGAAACACCATATATTTT
TRBD2	TRBV14	TRBJ2-1	once	CASSQFWGGSNEQFF	TGTGCCAGCAGCCAATTTTGGGGGGGGTCCAATGAGCAGTTCTTC
.	TRBV3-1/TRBV3-2	TRBJ1-6	once	CASSPRGSNNSPLHF	TGTGCCAGCAGCCCCCGGGGAAGTAATAATTCACCCCTCCACTTT
.	TRBV4-3	TRBJ1-3	few	CASSQERGLSSGNTIYF	TGCGCCAGCAGCCAAGAAAGAGGGCTATCCTCTGGAAACACCATATATTTT
.	TRBV19	TRBJ1-2	.	CASSTLSGGYGYTF	TGTGCCAGTAGTACCCTGTCCGGGGGGTACGGCTACACCTTC
.	TRBV4-3	TRBJ2-6	.	CASSQDHPRSSGANVLTF	TGCGCCAGCAGCCAAGACCATCCACGTAGCTCTGGGGCCAACGTCCTGACTTTC
.	TRBV4-3	TRBJ2-3	.	CASSQDGPAGKGTDTQYF	TGCGCCAGCAGCCAAGATGGGCCGGCGGGAAAGGGCACAGATACGCAGTATTTT
.	TRBV10-3	TRBJ1-5	few	CASKGGTGGNQPQHF	TGTGCCAGCAAAGGTGGTACGGGGGGCAATCAGCCCCAGCATTTT
.	TRBV7-6	TRBJ2-2	few	CASSLVGGRFNTGELFF	TGTGCCAGCAGCTTAGTTGGAGGCCGGTTTAACACCGGGGAGCTGTTTTTT
.	TRBV7-3	TRBJ2-1	once	CASSPRGSHNEQFF	TGTGCCAGCAGCCCCCGTGGGAGCCACAATGAGCAGTTCTTC
TRBD2	TRBV4-2	TRBJ2-4	.	CASSPSGRADQDIQYF	TGTGCCAGCAGCCCGAGCGGGAGGGCCGACCAGGACATTCAGTACTTC
.	TRBV5-4	TRBJ1-6	.	CASSLDSPSPLHF	TGTGCCAGCAGCTTGGACAGCCCTTCACCCCTCCACTTT
.	TRBV9	TRBJ2-2	once	CASSVRRRVGTGELFF	TGTGCCAGCAGCGTTAGGAGGAGGGTAGGCACCGGGGAGCTGTTTTTT
.	TRBV11-2	TRBJ1-5	few	CASSLNGGFDQPQHF	TGTGCCAGCAGCTTAAACGGGGGATTCGATCAGCCCCAGCATTTT
TRBD1	TRBV2	TRBJ1-4	.	CASSRQGAANEKLFF	TGTGCCAGCAGCCGTCAGGGGGCGGCTAATGAAAAACTGTTTTTT
TRBD1	TRBV6-2/TRBV6-3	TRBJ1-5	.	CASSHGTGGLSNQPQHF	TGTGCCAGCAGCCACGGGACAGGGGGCCTGAGCAATCAGCCCCAGCATTTT
.	TRBV5-6	TRBJ2-7	.	CASRGSSYEQYF	TGTGCCAGCCGGGGGAGCTCCTACGAGCAGTACTTC
.	TRBV5-6	TRBJ2-3	.	CASRSIVAAVADTQYF	TGTGCCAGCAGGTCCATCGTGGCAGCGGTAGCAGATACGCAGTATTTT
TRBD2	TRBV15	TRBJ2-7	.	CATSRDVAGRYEQYF	TGTGCCACCAGCAGAGATGTAGCGGGACGATACGAGCAGTACTTC
.	TRBV6-5	TRBJ2-7	.	CASSYSISTPYEQYF	TGTGCCAGCAGTTACTCGATCTCGACACCTTACGAGCAGTACTTC
.	TRBV2	TRBJ2-5	.	CASSKKARGWLQETQYF	TGTGCCAGCTCAAAGAAGGCCCGGGGGTGGCTCCAAGAGACCCAGTACTTC
TRBD1	TRBV28	TRBJ2-7	.	CASRRTGTYEQYF	TGTGCCAGCAGAAGGACAGGGACCTACGAGCAGTACTTC
TRBD1	TRBV6-5	TRBJ1-1	.	CASSRHRGADTEAFF	TGTGCCAGCAGCCGACACAGGGGCGCGGACACTGAAGCTTTCTTT
TRBD1	TRBV7-3	TRBJ1-1	.	CASSPAGTGGGSTEAFF	TGTGCCAGCAGCCCTGCCGGGACAGGGGGAGGTAGCACTGAAGCTTTCTTT
.	TRBV15	TRBJ1-5	.	CATSRERDYSNQPQHF	TGTGCCACCAGCAGAGAGCGGGATTATAGCAATCAGCCCCAGCATTTT
TRBD1	TRBV6-2/TRBV6-3	TRBJ2-6	.	CASTPGQLFSGANVLTF	TGTGCCAGCACCCCGGGACAGCTATTCTCTGGGGCCAACGTCCTGACTTTC
.	TRBV6-5	TRBJ2-6	.	CATEGGGAGANVLTF	TGTGCCACAGAGGGGGGGGGCGCTGGGGCCAACGTCCTGACTTTC